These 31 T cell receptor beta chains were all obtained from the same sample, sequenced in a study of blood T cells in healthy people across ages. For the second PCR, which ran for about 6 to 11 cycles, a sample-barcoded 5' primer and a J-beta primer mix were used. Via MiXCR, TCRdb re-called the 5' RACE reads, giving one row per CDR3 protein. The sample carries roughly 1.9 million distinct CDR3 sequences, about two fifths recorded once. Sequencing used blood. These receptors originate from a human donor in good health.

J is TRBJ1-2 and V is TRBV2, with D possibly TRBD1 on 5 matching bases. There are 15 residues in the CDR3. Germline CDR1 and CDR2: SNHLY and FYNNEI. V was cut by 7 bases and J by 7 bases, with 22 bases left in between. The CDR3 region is CASTPGTGAFGGYTF. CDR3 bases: TGTGCCAGCACCCCAGGAACAGGCGCATTCGGTGGCTACACCTTC.

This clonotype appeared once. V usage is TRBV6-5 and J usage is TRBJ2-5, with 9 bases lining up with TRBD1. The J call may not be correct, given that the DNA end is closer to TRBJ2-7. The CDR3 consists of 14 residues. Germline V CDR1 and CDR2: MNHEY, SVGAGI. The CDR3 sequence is CASSKQGAPYEQYF. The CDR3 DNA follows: TGTGCCAGCAGTAAACAGGGGGCCCCCTACGAGCAGTACTTC.

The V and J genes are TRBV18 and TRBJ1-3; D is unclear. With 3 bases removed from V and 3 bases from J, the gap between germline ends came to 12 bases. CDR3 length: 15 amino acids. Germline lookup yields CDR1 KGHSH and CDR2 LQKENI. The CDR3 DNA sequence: TGTGCCAGCTCACCTCCAACTTCGGTTGGAAACACCATATATTTT. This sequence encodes CASSPPTSVGNTIYF.

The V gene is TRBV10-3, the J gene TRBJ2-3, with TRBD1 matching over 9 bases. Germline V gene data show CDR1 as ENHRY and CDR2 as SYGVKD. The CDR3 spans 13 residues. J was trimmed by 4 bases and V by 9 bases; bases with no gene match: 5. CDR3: CAIGTGSADTQYF. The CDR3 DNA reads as TGTGCCATAGGGACAGGGAGTGCAGATACGCAGTATTTT.

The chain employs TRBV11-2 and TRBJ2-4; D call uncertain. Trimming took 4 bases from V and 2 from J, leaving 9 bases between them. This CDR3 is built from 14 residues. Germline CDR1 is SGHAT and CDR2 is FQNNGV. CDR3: CASSSSGPKNIQYF. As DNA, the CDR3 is TGTGCCAGCAGCTCCTCCGGGCCCAAAAACATTCAGTACTTC.

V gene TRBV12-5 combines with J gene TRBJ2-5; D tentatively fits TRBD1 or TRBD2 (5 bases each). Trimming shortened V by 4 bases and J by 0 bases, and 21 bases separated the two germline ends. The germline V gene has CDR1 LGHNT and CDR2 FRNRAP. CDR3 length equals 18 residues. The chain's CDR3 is CASGSGLAGPGYQETQYF. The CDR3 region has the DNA TGTGCTAGTGGTTCGGGCCTAGCAGGGCCCGGGTACCAAGAGACCCAGTACTTC.

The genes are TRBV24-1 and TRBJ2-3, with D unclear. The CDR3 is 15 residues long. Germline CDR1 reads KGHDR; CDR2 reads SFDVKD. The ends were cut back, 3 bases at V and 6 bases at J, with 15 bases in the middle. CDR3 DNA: TGTGCCACCAGTGATAGTCTGCCGGGCGCGGATACGCAGTATTTT. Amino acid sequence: CATSDSLPGADTQYF.

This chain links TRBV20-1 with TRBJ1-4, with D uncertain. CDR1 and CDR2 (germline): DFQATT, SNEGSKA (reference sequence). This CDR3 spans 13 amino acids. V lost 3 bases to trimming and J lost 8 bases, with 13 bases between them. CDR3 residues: CSARSGFNEKLFF. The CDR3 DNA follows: TGCAGTGCTAGGTCGGGATTTAACGAAAAACTGTTTTTT.

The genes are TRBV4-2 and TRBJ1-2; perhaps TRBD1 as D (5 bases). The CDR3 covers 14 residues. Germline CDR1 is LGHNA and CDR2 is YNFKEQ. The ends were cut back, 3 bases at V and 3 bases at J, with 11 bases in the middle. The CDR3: CASSQRRGDYGYTF. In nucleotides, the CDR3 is TGTGCCAGCAGCCAGCGGCGGGGGGACTATGGCTACACCTTC.

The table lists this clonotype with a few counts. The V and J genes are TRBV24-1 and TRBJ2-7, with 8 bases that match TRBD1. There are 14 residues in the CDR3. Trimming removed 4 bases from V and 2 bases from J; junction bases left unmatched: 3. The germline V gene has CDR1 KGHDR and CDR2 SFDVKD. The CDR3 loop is CATSETGAPYEQYF. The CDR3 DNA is TGTGCCACCAGTGAGACAGGGGCGCCCTACGAGCAGTACTTC.

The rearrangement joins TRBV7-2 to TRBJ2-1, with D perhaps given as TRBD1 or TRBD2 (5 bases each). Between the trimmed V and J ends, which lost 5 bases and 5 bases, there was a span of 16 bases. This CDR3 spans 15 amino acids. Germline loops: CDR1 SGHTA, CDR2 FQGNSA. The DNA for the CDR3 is TGTGCCAGCAGCCCCAACGCCGGGGCCGACAATGAGCAGTTCTTC. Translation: CASSPNAGADNEQFF.

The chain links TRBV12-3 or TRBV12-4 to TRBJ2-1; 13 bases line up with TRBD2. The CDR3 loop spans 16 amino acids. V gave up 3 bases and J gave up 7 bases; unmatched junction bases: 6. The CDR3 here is CASSLAGLAGKNEQFF. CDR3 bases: TGTGCCAGCAGTTTGGCGGGACTAGCGGGGAAGAATGAGCAGTTCTTC.

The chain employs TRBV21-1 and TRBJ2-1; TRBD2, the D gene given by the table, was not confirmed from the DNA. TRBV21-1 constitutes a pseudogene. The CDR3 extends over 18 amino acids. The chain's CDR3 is CASSNKLAGVHSYNEQFF. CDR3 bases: TGTGCCAGCAGCAACAAACTAGCGGGGGTTCACTCCTACAATGAGCAGTTCTTC.

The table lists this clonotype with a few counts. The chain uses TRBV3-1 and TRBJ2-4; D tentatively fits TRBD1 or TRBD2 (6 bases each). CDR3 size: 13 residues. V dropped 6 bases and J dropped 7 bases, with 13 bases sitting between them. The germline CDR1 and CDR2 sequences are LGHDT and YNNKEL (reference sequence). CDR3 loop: CASRPRGLNIQYF. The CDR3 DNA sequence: TGTGCCAGCAGGCCACGGGGGCTGAACATTCAGTACTTC. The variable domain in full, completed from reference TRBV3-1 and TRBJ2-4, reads DTAVSQTPKYLVTQMGNDKSIKCEQNLGHDTMYWYKQDSKKFLKIMFSYNNKELIINETVPNRFSPKSPDKAHLNLHINSLELGDSAVYFCASRPRGLNIQYFGAGTRLSVL.

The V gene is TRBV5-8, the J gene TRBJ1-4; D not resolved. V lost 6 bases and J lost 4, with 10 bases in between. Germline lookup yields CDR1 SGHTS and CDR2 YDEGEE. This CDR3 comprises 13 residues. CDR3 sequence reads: CASISFSNEKLFF. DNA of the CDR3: TGTGCCAGCATCTCATTCAGTAATGAAAAACTGTTTTTT. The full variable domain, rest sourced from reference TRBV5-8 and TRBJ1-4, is EAGVTQSPTHLIKTRGQQATLRCSPISGHTSVYWYQQALGLGLQFLLWYDEGEERNRGNFPPRFSGRQFPNYSSELNVNALELEDSALYLCASISFSNEKLFFGSGTQLSVL.

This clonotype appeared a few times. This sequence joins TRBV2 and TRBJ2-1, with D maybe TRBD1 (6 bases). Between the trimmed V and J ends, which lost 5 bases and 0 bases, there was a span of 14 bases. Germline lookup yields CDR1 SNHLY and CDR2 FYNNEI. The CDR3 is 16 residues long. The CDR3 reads CASSLGHLRSYNEQFF. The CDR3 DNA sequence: TGTGCCAGCAGTTTGGGACACCTCCGCTCCTACAATGAGCAGTTCTTC.

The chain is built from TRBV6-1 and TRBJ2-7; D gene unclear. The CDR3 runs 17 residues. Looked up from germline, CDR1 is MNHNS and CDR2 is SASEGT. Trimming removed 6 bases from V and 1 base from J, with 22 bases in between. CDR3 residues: CASSPAVVVKSSYEQYF. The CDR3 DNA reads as TGTGCCAGCAGCCCCGCGGTGGTAGTCAAGTCTTCCTACGAGCAGTACTTC.

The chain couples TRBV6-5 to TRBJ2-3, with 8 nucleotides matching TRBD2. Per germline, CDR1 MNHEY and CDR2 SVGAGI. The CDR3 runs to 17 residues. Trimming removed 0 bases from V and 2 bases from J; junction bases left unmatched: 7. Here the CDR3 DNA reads TGTGCCAGCAGTTACTCGATCGGACTAGCATCCACAGATACGCAGTATTTT. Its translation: CASSYSIGLASTDTQYF.

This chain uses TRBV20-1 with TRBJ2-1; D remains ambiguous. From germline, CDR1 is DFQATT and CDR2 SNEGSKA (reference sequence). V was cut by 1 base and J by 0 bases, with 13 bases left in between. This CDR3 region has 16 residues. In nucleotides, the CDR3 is TGCAGTGCTAGAGTATCGTCCTCTAGCTCCTACAATGAGCAGTTCTTC. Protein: CSARVSSSSSYNEQFF.

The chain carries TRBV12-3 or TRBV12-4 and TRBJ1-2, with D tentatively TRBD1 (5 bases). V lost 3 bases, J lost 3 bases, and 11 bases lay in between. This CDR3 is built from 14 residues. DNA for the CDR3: TGTGCCAGCAGTTTTTGGGGGTCGGACTATGGCTACACCTTC. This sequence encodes CASSFWGSDYGYTF.

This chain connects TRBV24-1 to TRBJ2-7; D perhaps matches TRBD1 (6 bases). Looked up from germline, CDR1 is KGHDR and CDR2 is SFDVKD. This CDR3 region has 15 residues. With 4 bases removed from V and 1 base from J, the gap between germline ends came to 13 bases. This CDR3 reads CATSDARTASYEQYF. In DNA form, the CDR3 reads TGTGCCACCAGTGACGCACGGACAGCATCCTACGAGCAGTACTTC.

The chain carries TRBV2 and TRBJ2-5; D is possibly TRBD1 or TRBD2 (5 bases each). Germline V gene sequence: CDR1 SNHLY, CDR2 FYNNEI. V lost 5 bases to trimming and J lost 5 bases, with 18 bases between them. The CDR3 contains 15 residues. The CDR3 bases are TGTGCCAGCAGTCCGAGGGTAGGGGATCCGGAGACCCAGTACTTC. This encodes CASSPRVGDPETQYF.

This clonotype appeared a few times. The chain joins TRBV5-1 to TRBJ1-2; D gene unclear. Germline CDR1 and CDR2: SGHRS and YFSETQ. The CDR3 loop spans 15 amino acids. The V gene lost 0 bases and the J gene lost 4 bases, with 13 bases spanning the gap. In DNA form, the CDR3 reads TGCGCCAGCAGCTTGGCCGTAAGGGCCAGCTATGGCTACACCTTC. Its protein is CASSLAVRASYGYTF.

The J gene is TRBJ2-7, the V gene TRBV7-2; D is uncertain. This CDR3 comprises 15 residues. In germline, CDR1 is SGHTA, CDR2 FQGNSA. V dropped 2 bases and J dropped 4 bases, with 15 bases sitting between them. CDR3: CASSLSSPPEYEQYF. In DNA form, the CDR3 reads TGTGCCAGCAGCTTAAGTTCCCCTCCTGAATACGAGCAGTACTTC.

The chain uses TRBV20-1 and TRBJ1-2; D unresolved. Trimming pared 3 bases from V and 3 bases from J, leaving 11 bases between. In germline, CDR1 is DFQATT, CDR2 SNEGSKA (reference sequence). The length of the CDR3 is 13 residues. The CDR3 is CSAREDVYYGYTF. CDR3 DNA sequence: TGCAGTGCTAGGGAAGACGTATACTATGGCTACACCTTC.

CDR3 loop: CASSLLGARDEKLFF. CDR3 sequence (DNA): TGTGCCAGCAGTTTGTTAGGGGCGCGGGATGAAAAACTGTTTTTT. The genes are TRBV27 and TRBJ1-4, with D perhaps TRBD1 (5 bases). Per the germline V gene, CDR1 is MNHEY and CDR2 is SMNVEV (reference sequence). This CDR3 has 15 amino acids. V was shortened by 3 bases and J by 6 bases, with 14 bases between the two germline ends.

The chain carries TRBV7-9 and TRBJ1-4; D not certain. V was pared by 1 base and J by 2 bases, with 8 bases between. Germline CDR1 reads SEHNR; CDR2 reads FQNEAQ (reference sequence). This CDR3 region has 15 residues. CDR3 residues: CASSLERGTNEKLFF. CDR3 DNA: TGTGCCAGCAGCTTAGAGCGAGGGACTAATGAAAAACTGTTTTTT.

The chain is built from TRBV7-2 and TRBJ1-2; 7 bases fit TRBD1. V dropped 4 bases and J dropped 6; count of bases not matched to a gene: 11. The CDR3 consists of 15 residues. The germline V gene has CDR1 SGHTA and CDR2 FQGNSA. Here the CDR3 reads CASSSPQGIKDGYTF. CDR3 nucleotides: TGTGCCAGCAGCTCCCCACAGGGGATCAAGGATGGCTACACCTTC.

CDR3 coding DNA: TGTGCCAGCAGCCAAGGCAGGGTGATGGACGAGCAGTACTTC. Translation gives CASSQGRVMDEQYF. V usage is TRBV3-1 and J usage is TRBJ2-7, with D perhaps TRBD1 (5 bases). CDR3 length: 14 residues. The germline CDR1 and CDR2 sequences are LGHDT and YNNKEL (reference sequence). Trimming left V 1 base short and J 5 bases short, with 12 bases between.

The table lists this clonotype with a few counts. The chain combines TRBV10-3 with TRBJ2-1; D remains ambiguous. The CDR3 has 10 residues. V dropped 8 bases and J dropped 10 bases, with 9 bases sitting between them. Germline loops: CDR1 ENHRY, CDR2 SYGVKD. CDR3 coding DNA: TGTGCCATCGGTCGTAACGAGCAGTTCTTC. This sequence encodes CAIGRNEQFF.

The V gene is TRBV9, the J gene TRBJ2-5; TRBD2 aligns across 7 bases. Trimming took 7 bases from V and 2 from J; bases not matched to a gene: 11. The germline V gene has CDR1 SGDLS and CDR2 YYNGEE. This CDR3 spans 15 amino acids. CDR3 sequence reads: CASGLAEGQQETQYF. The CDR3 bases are TGTGCCAGCGGGCTAGCGGAGGGGCAACAAGAGACCCAGTACTTC. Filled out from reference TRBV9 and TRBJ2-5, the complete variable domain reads DSGVTQTPKHLITATGQRVTLRCSPRSGDLSVYWYQQSLDQGLQFLIQYYNGEERAKGNILERFSAQQFPDLHSELNLSSLELGDSALYFCASGLAEGQQETQYFGPGTRLLVL.